The present entry profiles one T cell receptor (beta chain) with its context. This entry is derived from a study of T cells in narcolepsy. Generated by immunoSEQ multiplex PCR, the TCRdb table keeps only in-frame clones and is missing some. Of about 30,000 clones detected, 79% appear once; the ten largest clones hold under 1.2%. The germline CDR1 and CDR2 sequences are SGHTA and FQGNSA. The V gene end was trimmed by 5 bases and the J gene end by 4 bases; junction bases not matched to a gene: 9. The CDR3 loop spans 15 amino acids. The genes are TRBV7-2 and TRBJ1-1, with 8 bases identical to TRBD1. This TCR derives from a human donor with narcolepsy. Sequencing was done on a sample of CD45RA- memory CD4+ T cells from PBMCs. As DNA, the CDR3 is TGTGCCAGCAGCCGTTTTTCAGGGGGCCGCACTGAAGCTTTCTTT. Translating gives CASSRFSGGRTEAFF.